This T cell receptor (beta chain) was recovered during a study of regulatory T cells in long-lasting Graves disease. Findings and limits, study-wide: Among samples with persistent disease, TRBV28, TRBJ1-2 and TRBJ2-5 were favored.

The CDR3 consists of 15 residues. Unmatched junction bases numbered 7, after V lost 1 base and J lost 8 bases. Per germline, CDR1 SGHNT and CDR2 YENEEA. This clonotype was detected ten times or more. Its specificity is unknown. Assembly of TCR beta libraries relied on iRepertoire HTBI primers together with Arm-PCR of CDR3 regions. Via MiXCR, TCRdb re-called the multiplex PCR reads, giving one row per CDR3 protein. The table records about 220,000 distinct CDR3 sequences, about 17% of them present only once. Described time point: newly diagnosed GD, antithyroid drugs for less than 3 months. The TCR library was made from RNA extracted from PBMCs.

The source is a female donor with Graves disease. This sequence joins TRBV11-3 and TRBJ2-1; 8 bases match TRBD1. Sequenced here: peripheral blood mononuclear cells (PBMCs), sampled at new diagnosis, from a patient treated with antithyroid drugs. The CDR3, as DNA: TGTGCCAGCAGCTTAGGGGGACAGGTAGGGGATGAGCAGTTCTTC. It encodes CASSLGGQVGDEQFF.